The clone carrying this T cell receptor beta chain was observed once. At one end the junction does not follow the germline gene, possibly because of a read error. The sample has other DNA sequences that encode this CDR3 too. In germline, CDR1 is SGDLS, CDR2 YYNGEE. This CDR3 spans 15 amino acids. Donors in the study were healthy people who gave bone marrow. This sample is part of a study of cytomegalovirus exposure and HLA in healthy donors. Use of 60 Vbeta and 13 Jbeta primers characterized the PCR. Profiling relied on immunoSEQ multiplex PCR, and the TCRdb table lists in-frame clones only, not all of them. The profile shows about 180,000 clones, roughly four fifths of them singletons.

The receptor comes from a man between 18 and 35 years old in good health and CMV-seronegative. The specimen sequenced was PBMCs. The rearrangement uses TRBV9 and TRBJ1-3; TRBD1 might be the D (5 bases). The CDR3 sequence: CASSVAAGLRNTIYF. CDR3 DNA: TGTGCCAGCAGCGTAGCGGCAGGGCTTCGAAACACCATATACTTT.